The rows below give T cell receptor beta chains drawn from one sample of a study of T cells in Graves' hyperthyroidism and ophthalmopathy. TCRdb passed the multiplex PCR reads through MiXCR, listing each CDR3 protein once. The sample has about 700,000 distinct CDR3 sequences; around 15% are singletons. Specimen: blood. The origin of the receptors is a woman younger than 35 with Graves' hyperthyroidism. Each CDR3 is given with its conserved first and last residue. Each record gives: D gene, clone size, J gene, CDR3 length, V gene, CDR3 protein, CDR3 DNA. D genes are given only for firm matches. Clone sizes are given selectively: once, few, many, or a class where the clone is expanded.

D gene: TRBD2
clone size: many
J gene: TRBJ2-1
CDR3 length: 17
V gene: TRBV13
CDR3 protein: CASSQRSSGGWFNEQFF
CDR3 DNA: TGTGCCAGCAGCCAAAGGTCTAGCGGGGGGTGGTTTAATGAGCAGTTCTTC

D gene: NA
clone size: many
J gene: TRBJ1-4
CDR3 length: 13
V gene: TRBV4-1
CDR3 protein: CASSQVRGEKLFF
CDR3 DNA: TGCGCCAGCAGCCAAGTAAGGGGGGAAAAACTGTTTTTT

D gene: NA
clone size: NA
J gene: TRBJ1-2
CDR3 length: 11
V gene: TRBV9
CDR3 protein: CASLGAYGYTF
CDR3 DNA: TGTGCCAGCCTGGGAGCCTATGGCTACACCTTC

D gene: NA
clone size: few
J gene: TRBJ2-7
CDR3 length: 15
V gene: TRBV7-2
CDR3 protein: CASSLAGGVTYEQYF
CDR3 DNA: TGTGCCAGCAGCTTAGCAGGGGGGGTAACCTACGAGCAGTACTTC

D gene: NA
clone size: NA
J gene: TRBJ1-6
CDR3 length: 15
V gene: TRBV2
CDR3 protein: CASSGESSYNSPLHF
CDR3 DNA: TGTGCCAGCAGTGGGGAGAGCTCCTATAATTCACCCCTCCACTTT

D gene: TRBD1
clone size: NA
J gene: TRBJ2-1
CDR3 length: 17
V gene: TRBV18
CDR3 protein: CASSPPFRRGNYNEQFF
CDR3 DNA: TGTGCCAGCTCACCCCCTTTTCGCAGGGGGAACTACAATGAGCAGTTCTTC

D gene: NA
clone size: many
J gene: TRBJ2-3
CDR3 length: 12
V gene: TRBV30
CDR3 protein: CAWRIRTDTQYF
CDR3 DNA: TGTGCCTGGAGAATCCGAACAGATACGCAGTATTTT

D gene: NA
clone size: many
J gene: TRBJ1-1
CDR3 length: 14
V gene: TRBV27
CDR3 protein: CASSPWRVNTEAFF
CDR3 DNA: TGTGCCAGCAGCCCGTGGAGGGTGAACACTGAAGCTTTCTTT

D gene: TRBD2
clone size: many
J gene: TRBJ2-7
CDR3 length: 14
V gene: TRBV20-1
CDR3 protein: CSARAPSGYYEQYF
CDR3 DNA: TGCAGTGCTAGAGCCCCTAGCGGTTACTACGAGCAGTACTTC

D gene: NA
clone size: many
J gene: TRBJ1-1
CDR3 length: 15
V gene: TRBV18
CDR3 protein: CASSPAGSMNTEAFF
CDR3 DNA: TGTGCCAGCTCACCAGCAGGCAGCATGAACACTGAAGCTTTCTTT

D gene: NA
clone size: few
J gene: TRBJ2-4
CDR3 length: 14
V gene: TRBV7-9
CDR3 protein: CASSPGGWEKIQYF
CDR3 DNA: TGTGCCAGCAGCCCTGGGGGGTGGGAGAAAATTCAGTACTTC

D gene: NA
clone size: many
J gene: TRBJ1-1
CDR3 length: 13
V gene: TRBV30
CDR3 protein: CAWTTGWNTEAFF
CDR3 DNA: TGTGCCTGGACTACAGGCTGGAACACTGAAGCTTTCTTT

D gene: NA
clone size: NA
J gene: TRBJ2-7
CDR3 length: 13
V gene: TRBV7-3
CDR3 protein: CASSQLAFDEQYF
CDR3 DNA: TGTGCCAGCAGCCAGCTCGCGTTTGATGAGCAGTACTTC

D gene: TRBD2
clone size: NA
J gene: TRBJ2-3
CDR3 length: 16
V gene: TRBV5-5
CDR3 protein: CASGQDNSGGTDTQYF
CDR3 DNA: TGCGCCAGCGGCCAAGATAACAGCGGGGGCACAGATACGCAGTATTTT

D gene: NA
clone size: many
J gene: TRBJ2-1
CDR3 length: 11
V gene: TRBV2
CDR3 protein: CASSTAPLQFF
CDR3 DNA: TGTGCCAGCAGTACAGCCCCTTTGCAGTTCTTC

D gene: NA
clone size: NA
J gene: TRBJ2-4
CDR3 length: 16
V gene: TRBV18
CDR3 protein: CASSQQGGSNWNIQYF
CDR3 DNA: TGTGCCAGCTCACAACAGGGAGGGTCTAATTGGAACATTCAGTACTTC

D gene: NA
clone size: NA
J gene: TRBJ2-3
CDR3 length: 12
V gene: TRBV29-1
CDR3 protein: CSVETGTDTQYF
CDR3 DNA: TGCAGCGTTGAAACGGGCACAGATACGCAGTATTTT

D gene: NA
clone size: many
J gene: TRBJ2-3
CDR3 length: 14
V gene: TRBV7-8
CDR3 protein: CASSLDSVTDTQYF
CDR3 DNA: TGTGCCAGCAGCTTAGATAGCGTTACAGATACGCAGTATTTT

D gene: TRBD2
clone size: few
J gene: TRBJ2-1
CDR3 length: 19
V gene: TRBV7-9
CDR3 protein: CASSLGPWVAGTSYNEQFF
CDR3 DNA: TGTGCCAGCAGCTTAGGCCCCTGGGTAGCGGGCACCTCCTACAATGAGCAGTTCTTC

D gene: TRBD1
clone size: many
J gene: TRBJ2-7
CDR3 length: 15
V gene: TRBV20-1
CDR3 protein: CSARSPGQGVYEQYF
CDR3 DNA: TGCAGTGCCCGATCCCCGGGACAGGGGGTCTACGAGCAGTACTTC

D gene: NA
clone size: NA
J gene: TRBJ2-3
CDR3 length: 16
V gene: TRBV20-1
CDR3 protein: CSAPEGVLLRTDTQYF
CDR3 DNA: TGCAGTGCCCCCGAGGGGGTCCTCTTGCGCACAGATACGCAGTATTTT

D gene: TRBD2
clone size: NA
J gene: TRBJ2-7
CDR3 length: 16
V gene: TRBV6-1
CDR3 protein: CASSQPGLAGGYEQYF
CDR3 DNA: TGTGCCAGCAGTCAACCGGGACTAGCGGGAGGCTACGAGCAGTACTTC

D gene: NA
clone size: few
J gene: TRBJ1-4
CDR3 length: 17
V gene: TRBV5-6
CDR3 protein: CASSLAFPAPLGEKLFF
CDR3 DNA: TGTGCCAGCAGCTTGGCGTTTCCGGCACCTTTAGGGGAAAAACTGTTTTTT

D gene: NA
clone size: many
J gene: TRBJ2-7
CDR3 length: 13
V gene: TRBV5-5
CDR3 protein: CASSSGLVYEQYF
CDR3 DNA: TGTGCCAGCAGCTCGGGACTTGTCTACGAGCAGTACTTC